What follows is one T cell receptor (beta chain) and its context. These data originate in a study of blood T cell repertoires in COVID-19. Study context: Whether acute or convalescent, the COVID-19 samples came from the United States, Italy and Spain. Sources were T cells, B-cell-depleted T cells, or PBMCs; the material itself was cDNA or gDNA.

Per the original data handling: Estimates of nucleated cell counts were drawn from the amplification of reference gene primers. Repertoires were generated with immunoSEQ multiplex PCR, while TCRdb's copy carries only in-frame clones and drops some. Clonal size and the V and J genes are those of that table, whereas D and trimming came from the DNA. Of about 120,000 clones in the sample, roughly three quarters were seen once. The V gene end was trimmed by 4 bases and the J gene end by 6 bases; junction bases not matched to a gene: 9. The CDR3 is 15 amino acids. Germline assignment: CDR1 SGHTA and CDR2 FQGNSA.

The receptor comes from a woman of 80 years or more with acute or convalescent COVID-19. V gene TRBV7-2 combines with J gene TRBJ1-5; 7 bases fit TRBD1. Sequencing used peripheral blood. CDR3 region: CASSSNRGIGQPQHF. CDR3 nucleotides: TGTGCCAGCAGCTCCAACAGGGGAATCGGTCAGCCCCAGCATTTT.